The present TCR beta chain was sequenced within a study of cytomegalovirus exposure and HLA in healthy donors. Findings and caveats of the study: Usually a TCR sequence was rare, but some public TCRs were found in many donors. A classifier reportedly called cytomegalovirus status with high sensitivity and specificity.

Produced via immunoSEQ multiplex PCR; TCRdb's table is partial and in-frame only. This table has 200,000 to 300,000 clones, 90% appearing once. There are 16 residues in the CDR3. The V gene lost 0 bases and the J gene lost 3 bases, with 13 bases spanning the gap. Germline CDR1 reads ENHRY; CDR2 reads SYGVKD. As for this clone: Its antigen is not identified.

J is TRBJ2-3 and V is TRBV10-3; D is possibly TRBD2 (5 bases). Source material: PBMCs. The sequence came from a woman aged 25 to 45 in good health and CMV-seronegative. CDR3: CAISESAGGYTDTQYF. CDR3 DNA sequence: TGTGCCATCAGTGAGTCTGCGGGCGGATATACAGATACGCAGTATTTT.